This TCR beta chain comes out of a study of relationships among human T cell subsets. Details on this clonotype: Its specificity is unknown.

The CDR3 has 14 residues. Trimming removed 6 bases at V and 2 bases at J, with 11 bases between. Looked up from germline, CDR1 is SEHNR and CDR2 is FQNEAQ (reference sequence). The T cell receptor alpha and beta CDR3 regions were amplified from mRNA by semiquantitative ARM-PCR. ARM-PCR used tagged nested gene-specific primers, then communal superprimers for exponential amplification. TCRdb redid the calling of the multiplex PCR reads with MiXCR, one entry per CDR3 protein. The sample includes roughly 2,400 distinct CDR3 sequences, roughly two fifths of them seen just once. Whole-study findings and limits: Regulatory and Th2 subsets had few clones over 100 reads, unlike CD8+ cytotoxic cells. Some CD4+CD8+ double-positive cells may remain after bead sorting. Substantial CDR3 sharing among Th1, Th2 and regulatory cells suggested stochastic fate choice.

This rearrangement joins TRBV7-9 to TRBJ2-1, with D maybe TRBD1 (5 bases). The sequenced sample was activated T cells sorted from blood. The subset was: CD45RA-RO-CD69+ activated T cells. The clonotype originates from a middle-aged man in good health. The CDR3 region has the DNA TGTGCCAGCAGATCGACAGCCACCTACAATGAGCAGTTCTTC. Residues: CASRSTATYNEQFF.